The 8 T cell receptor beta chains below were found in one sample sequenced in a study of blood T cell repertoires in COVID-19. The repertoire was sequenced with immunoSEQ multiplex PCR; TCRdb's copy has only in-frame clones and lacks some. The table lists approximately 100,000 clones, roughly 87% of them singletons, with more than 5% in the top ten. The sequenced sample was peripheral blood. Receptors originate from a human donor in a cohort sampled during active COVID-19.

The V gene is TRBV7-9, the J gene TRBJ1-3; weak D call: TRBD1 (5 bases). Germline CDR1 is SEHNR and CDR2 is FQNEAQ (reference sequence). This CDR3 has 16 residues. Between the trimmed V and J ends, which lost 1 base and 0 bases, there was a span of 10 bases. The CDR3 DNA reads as TGTGCCAGCAGCTTAGGGGTTGGGGCCTCTGGAAACACCATATATTTT. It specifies CASSLGVGASGNTIYF.

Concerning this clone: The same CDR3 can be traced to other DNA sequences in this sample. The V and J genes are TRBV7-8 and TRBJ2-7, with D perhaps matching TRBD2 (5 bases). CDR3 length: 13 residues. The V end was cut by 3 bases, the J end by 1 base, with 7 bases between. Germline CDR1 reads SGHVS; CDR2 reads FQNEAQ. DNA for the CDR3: TGTGCCAGCAGCTTTGGGGAGTCCTACGAGCAGTACTTC. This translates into CASSFGESYEQYF.

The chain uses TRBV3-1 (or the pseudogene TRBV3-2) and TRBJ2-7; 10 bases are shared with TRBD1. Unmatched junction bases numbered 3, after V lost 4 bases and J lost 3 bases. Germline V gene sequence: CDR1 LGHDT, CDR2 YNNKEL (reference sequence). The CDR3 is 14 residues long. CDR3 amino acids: CASSPWTGGYEQYF. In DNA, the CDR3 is TGTGCCAGCAGCCCATGGACAGGGGGCTACGAGCAGTACTTC.

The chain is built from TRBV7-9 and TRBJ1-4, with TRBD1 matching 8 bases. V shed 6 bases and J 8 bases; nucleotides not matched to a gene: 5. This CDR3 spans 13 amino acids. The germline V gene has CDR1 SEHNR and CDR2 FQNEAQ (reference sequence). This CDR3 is CASSEQGGEKLFF. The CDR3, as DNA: TGTGCCAGCAGTGAACAGGGGGGCGAAAAACTGTTTTTT.

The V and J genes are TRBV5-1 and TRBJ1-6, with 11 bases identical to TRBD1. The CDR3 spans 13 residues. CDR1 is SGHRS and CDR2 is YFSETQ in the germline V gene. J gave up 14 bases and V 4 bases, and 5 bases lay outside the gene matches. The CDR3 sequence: CASSAGQGAALHF. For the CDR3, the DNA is TGCGCCAGCAGCGCAGGACAGGGGGCTGCCCTCCACTTT.

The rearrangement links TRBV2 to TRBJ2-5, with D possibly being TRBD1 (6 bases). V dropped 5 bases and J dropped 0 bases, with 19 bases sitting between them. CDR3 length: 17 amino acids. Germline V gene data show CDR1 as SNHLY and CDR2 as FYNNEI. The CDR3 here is CASSRGLGRGNQETQYF. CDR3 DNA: TGTGCCAGCAGTCGAGGTTTGGGCAGGGGAAACCAAGAGACCCAGTACTTC.

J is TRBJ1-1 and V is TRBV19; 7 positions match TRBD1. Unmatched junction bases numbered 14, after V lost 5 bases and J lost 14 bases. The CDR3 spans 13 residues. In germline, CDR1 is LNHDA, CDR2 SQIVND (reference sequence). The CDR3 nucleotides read TGTGCCAGTAGTGAGAGAGGGGGCCCGAACATCTTCTTT. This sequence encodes CASSERGGPNIFF.

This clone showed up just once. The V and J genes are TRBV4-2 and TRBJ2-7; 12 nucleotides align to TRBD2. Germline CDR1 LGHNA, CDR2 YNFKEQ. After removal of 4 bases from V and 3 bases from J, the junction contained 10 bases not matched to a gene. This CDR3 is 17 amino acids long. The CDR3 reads CASSPPAGLAGIYEQYF. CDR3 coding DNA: TGTGCCAGCAGCCCTCCCGCCGGACTAGCGGGGATCTACGAGCAGTACTTC.